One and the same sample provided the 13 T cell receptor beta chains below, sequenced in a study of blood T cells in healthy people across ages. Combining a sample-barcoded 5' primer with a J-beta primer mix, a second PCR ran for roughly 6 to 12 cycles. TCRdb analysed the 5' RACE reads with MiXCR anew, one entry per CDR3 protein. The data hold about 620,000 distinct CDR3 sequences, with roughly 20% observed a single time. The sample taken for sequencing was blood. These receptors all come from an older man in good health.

This CDR3 reads CASSPADRGNYNEQFF. The DNA of the CDR3 is TGTGCCAGCAGTCCCGCCGACAGGGGTAACTACAATGAGCAGTTCTTC. The chain has TRBV12-3 or TRBV12-4 and TRBJ2-5, with 8 bases aligning to TRBD1. The J call may be wrong; the DNA end is better matched by TRBJ2-1. The CDR3 contains 16 residues.

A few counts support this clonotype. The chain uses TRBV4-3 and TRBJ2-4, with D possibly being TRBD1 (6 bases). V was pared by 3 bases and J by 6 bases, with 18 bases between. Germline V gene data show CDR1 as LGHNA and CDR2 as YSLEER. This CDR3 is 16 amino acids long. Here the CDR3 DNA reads TGCGCCAGCAGCCAGGGACACCGGGACGCTAGAAACATTCAGTACTTC. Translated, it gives CASSQGHRDARNIQYF.

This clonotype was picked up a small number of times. The CDR3 reads CASILGVPGFNQPQHF. The CDR3 nucleotides are TGTGCCAGCATCCTGGGGGTCCCGGGGTTTAATCAGCCCCAGCATTTT. The gene calls are TRBV28 and TRBJ1-5, with D perhaps matching TRBD1 (5 bases). The ends were cut back, 7 bases at V and 4 bases at J, with 20 bases in the middle. Per germline, CDR1 MDHEN and CDR2 SYDVKM. The CDR3 is 16 residues long.

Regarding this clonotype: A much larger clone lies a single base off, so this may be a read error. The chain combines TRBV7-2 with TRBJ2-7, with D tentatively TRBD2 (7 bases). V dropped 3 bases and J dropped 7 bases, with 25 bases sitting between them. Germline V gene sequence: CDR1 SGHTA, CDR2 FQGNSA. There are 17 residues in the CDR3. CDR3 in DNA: TGTGCCAGCAGCTTCGGTTTGGCTAGCGGACAGCCTAAAGAGCAGTACTTC. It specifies CASSFGLASGQPKEQYF.

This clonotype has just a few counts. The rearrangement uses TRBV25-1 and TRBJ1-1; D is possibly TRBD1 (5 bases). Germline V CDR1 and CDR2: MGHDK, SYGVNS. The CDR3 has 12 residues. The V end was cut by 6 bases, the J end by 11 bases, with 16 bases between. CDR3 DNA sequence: TGTGCCAGCAGCCAAGGGTCAGGGTATGCTTTCTTT. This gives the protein CASSQGSGYAFF.

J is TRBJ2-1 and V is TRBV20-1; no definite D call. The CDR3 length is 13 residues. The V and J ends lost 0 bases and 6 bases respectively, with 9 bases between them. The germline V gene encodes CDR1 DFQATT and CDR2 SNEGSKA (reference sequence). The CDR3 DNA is TGCAGTGCTAGAGAGGGGTCTCCCAATGAGCAGTTCTTC. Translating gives CSAREGSPNEQFF.

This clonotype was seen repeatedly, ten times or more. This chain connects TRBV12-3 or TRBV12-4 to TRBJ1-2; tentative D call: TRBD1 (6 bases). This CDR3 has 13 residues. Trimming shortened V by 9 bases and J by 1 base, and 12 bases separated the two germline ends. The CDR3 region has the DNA TGTGCCAGTTCTCCGGACAGTAACTATGGCTACACCTTC. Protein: CASSPDSNYGYTF.

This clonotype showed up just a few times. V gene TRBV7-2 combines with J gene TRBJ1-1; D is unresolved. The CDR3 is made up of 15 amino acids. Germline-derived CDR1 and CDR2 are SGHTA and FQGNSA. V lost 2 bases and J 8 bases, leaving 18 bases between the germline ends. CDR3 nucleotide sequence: TGTGCCAGCAGCTTACAGGCACAAGGGTCGGTGGAAGCTTTCTTT. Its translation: CASSLQAQGSVEAFF.

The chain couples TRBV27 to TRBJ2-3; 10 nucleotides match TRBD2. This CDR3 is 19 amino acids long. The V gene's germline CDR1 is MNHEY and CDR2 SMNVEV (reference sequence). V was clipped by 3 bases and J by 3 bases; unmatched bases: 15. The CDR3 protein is CASSFLSGLAGVETDTQYF. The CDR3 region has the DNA TGTGCCAGCAGTTTTTTATCGGGGCTAGCGGGAGTGGAAACAGATACGCAGTATTTT.

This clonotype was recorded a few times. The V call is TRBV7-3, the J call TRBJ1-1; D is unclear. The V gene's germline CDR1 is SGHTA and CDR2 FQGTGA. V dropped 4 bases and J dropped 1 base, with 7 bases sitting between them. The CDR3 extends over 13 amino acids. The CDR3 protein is CASSSQENTEAFF. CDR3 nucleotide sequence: TGTGCCAGCAGCTCTCAGGAGAACACTGAAGCTTTCTTT. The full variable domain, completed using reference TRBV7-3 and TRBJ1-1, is GAGVSQTPSNKVTEKGKYVELRCDPISGHTALYWYRQSLGQGPEFLIYFQGTGAADDSGLPNDRFFAVRPEGSVSTLKIQRTERGDSAVYLCASSSQENTEAFFGQGTRLTVV.

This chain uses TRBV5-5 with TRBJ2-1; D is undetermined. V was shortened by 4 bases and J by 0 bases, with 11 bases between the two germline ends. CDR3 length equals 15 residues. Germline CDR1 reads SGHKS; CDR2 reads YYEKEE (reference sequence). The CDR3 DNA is TGTGCCAGCAGCGTCAGGTCATCCTCCTACAATGAGCAGTTCTTC. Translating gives CASSVRSSSYNEQFF.

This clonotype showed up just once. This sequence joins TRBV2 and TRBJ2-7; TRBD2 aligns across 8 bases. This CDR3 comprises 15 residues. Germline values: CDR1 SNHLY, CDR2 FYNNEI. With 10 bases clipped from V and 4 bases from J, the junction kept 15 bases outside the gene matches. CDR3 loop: CAIKPPGLGPYEQYF. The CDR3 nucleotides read TGTGCCATCAAGCCCCCGGGACTAGGGCCTTACGAGCAGTACTTC.

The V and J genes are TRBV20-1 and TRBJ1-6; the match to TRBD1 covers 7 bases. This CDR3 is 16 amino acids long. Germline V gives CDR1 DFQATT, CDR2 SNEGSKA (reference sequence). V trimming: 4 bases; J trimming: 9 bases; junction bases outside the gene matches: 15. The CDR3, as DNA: TGCAGTGCTAAAAGAGGAGGGGGCACGATGGGTTCACCCCTCCACTTT. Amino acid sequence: CSAKRGGGTMGSPLHF.